The 10 T cell receptor beta chains below come from one sample, sequenced in a study of cytomegalovirus exposure and HLA in healthy donors. PCR involved 60 Vbeta and 13 Jbeta primers. TCRdb's table, derived via immunoSEQ multiplex PCR, lists solely in-frame clones and lacks some. The sample includes 110,000 to 150,000 clones, approximately 74% of them seen just once. Sequences were obtained from PBMCs. The receptors were sampled from a man between 18 and 29 years old in good health and CMV-seropositive.

The rearrangement joins TRBV2 to TRBJ2-3, with 8 bases identical to TRBD2. CDR1 SNHLY and CDR2 FYNNEI come from the germline V gene. Trimming took 3 bases from V and 4 from J; bases not matched to a gene: 12. The CDR3 loop spans 17 amino acids. The chain's CDR3 is CASSDPSGSEGSDTQYF. DNA of the CDR3: TGTGCCAGCAGTGACCCGAGCGGGAGTGAAGGATCAGATACGCAGTATTTT.

The CDR3 here is CASSPPGQQNEKLFF. The DNA of the CDR3 is TGTGCCAGCTCACCCCCGGGACAGCAAAATGAAAAACTGTTTTTT. This rearrangement joins TRBV18 to TRBJ1-4, with TRBD1 matching over 7 bases. J gave up 5 bases and V 3 bases, and 6 bases lay outside the gene matches. Looked up from germline, CDR1 is KGHSH and CDR2 is LQKENI. The CDR3 has 15 residues.

The V call is TRBV27, the J call TRBJ1-1; 7 bases line up with TRBD1. The J segment lost 8 bases and the V segment lost 2 bases, leaving 8 bases of the junction unmatched. The CDR3 is 14 amino acids. Looked up from germline, CDR1 is MNHEY and CDR2 is SMNVEV (reference sequence). Written as DNA, the CDR3 is TGTGCCAGCAGTTTAACAGGGGCTCTGGTAGAAGCTTTCTTT. Amino acids: CASSLTGALVEAFF.

The V call is TRBV28, the J call TRBJ2-2, with unresolved D. Germline V gene sequence: CDR1 MDHEN, CDR2 SYDVKM. V lost 2 bases and J 7 bases, leaving 8 bases between the germline ends. The CDR3 sequence is 13 residues long. CDR3 residues: CASSLTYSGELFF. CDR3 DNA sequence: TGTGCCAGCAGTTTAACTTACAGCGGGGAGCTGTTTTTT.

The genes are TRBV6-1 and TRBJ2-1; 10 nucleotides match TRBD2. Germline trimming cut 3 bases from V and 2 bases from J; bases unmatched to any gene: 4. The CDR3 consists of 16 residues. From germline, CDR1 is MNHNS and CDR2 SASEGT. CDR3 nucleotide sequence: TGTGCCAGCAGTGACTTTCTAGCGGGGGCCTACAATGAGCAGTTCTTC. Amino acids: CASSDFLAGAYNEQFF.

This clone was counted only a few times. V usage is TRBV6-1 and J usage is TRBJ1-5; no reliable D call. V dropped 3 bases and J dropped 7 bases, with 4 bases sitting between them. The CDR3 runs to 11 residues. CDR1 is MNHNS, CDR2 SASEGT, per germline. The CDR3 loop is CASSDGQPQHF. As DNA, the CDR3 is TGTGCCAGCAGTGACGGGCAGCCCCAGCATTTT.

The chain carries TRBV5-1 and TRBJ1-4; D remains ambiguous. This CDR3 is built from 12 residues. The ends were cut back, 5 bases at V and 2 bases at J, with 4 bases in the middle. The V gene's germline CDR1 is SGHRS and CDR2 YFSETQ. This CDR3 reads CASSLTNEKLFF. The CDR3 DNA reads TGCGCCAGCAGTCTGACTAATGAAAAACTGTTTTTT. The full variable domain, with the rest looked up from reference TRBV5-1 and TRBJ1-4, is KAGVTQTPRYLIKTRGQQVTLSCSPISGHRSVSWYQQTPGQGLQFLFEYFSETQRNKGNFPGRFSGRQFSNSRSEMNVSTLELGDSALYLCASSLTNEKLFFGSGTQLSVL.

The chain links TRBV5-6 to TRBJ1-2; TRBD1 agrees at 7 bases. The V segment lost 5 bases and the J segment 0 bases; nucleotides outside the gene matches: 7. The length of the CDR3 is 15 residues. Germline CDR1 SGHDT, CDR2 YYEEEE. The CDR3 DNA sequence: TGTGCCAGCAGAAGGACAGGAGTAGCTAACTATGGCTACACCTTC. Residues: CASRRTGVANYGYTF.

As for this clone: A read error may account for a junction end that differs from germline. V and J are TRBV4-3 and TRBJ2-4; D perhaps matches TRBD1 (6 bases). Per the germline V gene, CDR1 is LGHNA and CDR2 is YSLEER. The CDR3 runs 15 residues. The CDR3 region has the DNA TGCGCCAGCAACCAAGGGACACTAGCCAAAAACATTCAGTACTTC. Protein sequence: CASNQGTLAKNIQYF.

For the CDR3, the DNA is TGTGCCAGCTCACGCGCGACAGGGAGCGACACTGAAGCTTTCTTT. Protein product: CASSRATGSDTEAFF. V and J are TRBV18 and TRBJ1-1, with TRBD1 matching over 7 bases. CDR1 is KGHSH, CDR2 LQKENI, per germline. The V and J ends lost 4 bases and 3 bases, in that order; junction bases with no gene match: 8. CDR3 length: 15 residues.